The rows below give T cell receptor beta chains drawn from one sample of a study of PD-1 blockade in classical Hodgkin lymphoma. Some clones are missing from TCRdb's copy, which holds only in-frame ones; the method was immunoSEQ multiplex PCR. In the table there are 13,000 to 15,000 clones, roughly 80% of which are singletons. The starting material was peripheral blood mononuclear cells (PBMCs), obtained before the fourth cycle of nivolumab. These receptors were obtained from a human donor with classical Hodgkin lymphoma. Both conserved end residues are part of each CDR3.

cdr3_aa	v_call	j_call
CASSSRGPTEAFF	TRBV28	TRBJ1-1
CASSQFGGWGETQYF	TRBV7-2	TRBJ2-5
CSVVRGDLGYNEQFF	TRBV29-1	TRBJ2-1
CAISFSLGANYEQYF	TRBV10-3	TRBJ2-7
CASSQDIGTGGGTDTQYF	TRBV4-3	TRBJ2-3
CASTRDPANYGYTF	TRBV10-1	TRBJ1-2
CASSGWSAGAGGYTF	TRBV10-2	TRBJ1-2
CASSLKMGTDTQYF	TRBV18	TRBJ2-3
CASSGGSTGRETQYF	TRBV5-4	TRBJ2-5
CASRDASSYNSPLHF	TRBV6-1	TRBJ1-6
CASSLALSPGLAGSSTDTQYF	TRBV7-8	TRBJ2-3
CASSPSGIGSPLHF	TRBV4-3	TRBJ1-6
CASSLGLAGYNEQFF	TRBV11-2	TRBJ2-1
CASADDGDYEQYF	TRBV5-1	TRBJ2-7
CASTITGDNQPQHF	TRBV10-2	TRBJ1-5
CASSVLGSYGYTF	TRBV9	TRBJ1-2
CASSYSRREQFF	TRBV6-6	TRBJ2-1
CASSFYRGVETQYF	TRBV7-2	TRBJ2-5
CASPDGTPTFF	TRBV7-9	TRBJ2-1
CASIRITGGPGYTF	TRBV23-1	TRBJ1-2
CASSLEDEQYF	TRBV7-2	TRBJ2-7
CASRRDRWLQYF	TRBV2	TRBJ2-3
CASSSPEGQGYGYTF	TRBV28	TRBJ1-2
CASRRRRTGSRYTF	TRBV6-5	TRBJ1-2
CASSPTGVNQPQHF	TRBV6-5	TRBJ1-5
CASMGGGTFF	TRBV19	TRBJ2-1
CASSQDAGYEQYF	TRBV4-1	TRBJ2-7
CSVLHLPGRKETQYF	TRBV29-1	TRBJ2-5